The 10 T cell receptor beta chains reported below all come from one sample, sequenced in a study of blood T cell repertoires in COVID-19. Assay used: immunoSEQ multiplex PCR; TCRdb lists only in-frame clones, some missing. The sample carries hundreds of thousands of clones, roughly 80% recorded once. The specimen was peripheral blood. The receptors originated from a woman of 80 years or more with acute or convalescent COVID-19.

A few counts support this clone. The gene calls are TRBV2 and TRBJ2-7, with 8 bases aligning to TRBD2. CDR3 length equals 14 residues. The ends lost 1 base at V and 3 bases at J; junction bases unmatched: 2. The germline gives CDR1 SNHLY, CDR2 FYNNEI. The CDR3 DNA follows: TGTGCCAGCAGTGAAGGAGCGGGGGTCTACGAGCAGTACTTC. Its translation is CASSEGAGVYEQYF.

The V and J genes are TRBV19 and TRBJ2-7; 9 bases map to TRBD1. CDR3 length: 13 residues. The germline gives CDR1 LNHDA, CDR2 SQIVND (reference sequence). Trimming removed 9 bases from V and 3 bases from J; junction bases left unmatched: 6. CDR3 in DNA: TGTGCCAGCGGAGGACAGGGGTTCTACGAGCAGTACTTC. It codes for CASGGQGFYEQYF.

The V call is TRBV27, the J call TRBJ2-6; D not resolved. V lost 3 bases, J lost 0 bases, and 3 bases lay in between. This CDR3 has 14 amino acids. Looked up from germline, CDR1 is MNHEY and CDR2 is SMNVEV (reference sequence). The CDR3, as DNA: TGTGCCAGCAGTTTCAGCTCTGGGGCCAACGTCCTGACTTTC. It is translated as CASSFSSGANVLTF.

The chain uses TRBV5-8 and TRBJ1-1; 11 positions match TRBD1. J lost 6 bases, V lost 4 bases, and 11 bases had no gene match. CDR1 is SGHTS and CDR2 is YDEGEE in the germline V gene. This CDR3 region has 16 residues. Here the CDR3 reads CASSTWTGGRVAEAFF. The CDR3 region has the DNA TGTGCCAGCAGCACCTGGACAGGGGGCCGGGTGGCTGAAGCTTTCTTT.

The chain links TRBV19 to TRBJ2-2; D gene ambiguous. The CDR3 is 15 residues long. Germline V gene lookup returns CDR1 LNHDA and CDR2 SQIVND (reference sequence). Trimming left V 2 bases short and J 0 bases short, with 7 bases between. CDR3 nucleotides: TGTGCCAGTAGTATACAGTATACGAACACCGGGGAGCTGTTTTTT. It translates to CASSIQYTNTGELFF. The complete variable domain, with remaining parts taken from reference TRBV19 and TRBJ2-2, reads DGGITQSPKYLFRKEGQNVTLSCEQNLNHDAMYWYRQDPGQGLRLIYYSQIVNDFQKGDIAEGYSVSREKKESFPLTVTSAQKNPTAFYLCASSIQYTNTGELFFGEGSRLTVL.

The chain recombines TRBV4-1 with TRBJ1-2, with D maybe TRBD1 (6 bases). CDR1 and CDR2 (germline): MGHRA, YSYEKL. CDR3 length equals 16 residues. Trimming left V 5 bases short and J 6 bases short, with 22 bases between. CDR3 in amino acids: CASSKIGNLQGHGYTF. The CDR3 nucleotides are TGCGCCAGCAGCAAAATCGGAAACTTACAGGGACATGGCTACACCTTC.

The CDR3 reads CSAEGANEKLFF. CDR3 coding DNA: TGCAGCGCAGAGGGGGCTAATGAAAAACTGTTTTTT. This rearrangement joins TRBV29-1 to TRBJ1-4, with a possible D match to TRBD1 (6 bases). With 7 bases removed from V and 3 bases from J, the gap between germline ends came to 9 bases. Germline assignment: CDR1 SQVTM and CDR2 ANQGSEA. This CDR3 contains 12 residues.

This clone was seen once. The chain recombines TRBV3-1 (or the pseudogene TRBV3-2) with TRBJ1-1; 10 nucleotides line up with TRBD1. The J segment lost 6 bases and the V segment lost 5 bases, leaving 9 bases of the junction unmatched. This CDR3 contains 15 residues. Germline CDR1 and CDR2: LGHDT and YNNKEL (reference sequence). Here the CDR3 reads CASSDGQGGKAEAFF. For the CDR3, the DNA is TGTGCCAGCAGCGACGGACAGGGGGGCAAGGCTGAAGCTTTCTTT.

The rearrangement links TRBV2 to TRBJ2-7; 10 nucleotides match TRBD1. CDR1 and CDR2 from the germline V gene are SNHLY and FYNNEI. CDR3 size: 14 residues. Trimming took 7 bases from V and 4 from J; bases not matched to a gene: 7. The CDR3 DNA is TGTGCCAGCATGACAGGGACAGGGGAGTACGAGCAGTACTTC. This sequence encodes CASMTGTGEYEQYF.

Regarding this clone: Relative to the germline gene, one junction end is altered; a read error may explain this. V is TRBV18 and J is TRBJ1-2; TRBD1 aligns across 9 bases. The CDR3 loop spans 12 amino acids. Germline V gene data show CDR1 as KGHSH and CDR2 as LQKENI. CDR3 sequence (DNA): TGTGCCAGCTCACCGGGACAGGGAGAACTACTCTTC. It specifies CASSPGQGELLF.